This TCR beta chain originates from a study of T cells after posttransplantation cyclophosphamide. On the day of bone marrow donation, the related graft donor provided peripheral blood. The CDR3 runs 16 residues. The J segment lost 3 bases and the V segment lost 1 base, leaving 6 bases of the junction unmatched. Per the germline V gene, CDR1 is SGHAT and CDR2 is FQNNGV. This table comes from immunoSEQ multiplex PCR, and its TCRdb copy is limited to in-frame clones, with some not included. The specimen has 40,000 to 55,000 clones, none found just once. This clone was seen at least ten times. This TCR was sampled from a man aged 40-55 years in good health, CMV-negative, and a related stem cell transplant donor. The sequenced material came from PBMCs. This chain links TRBV11-2 with TRBJ1-5; 7 bases agree with TRBD1. This CDR3 reads CASSLALDRPNQPQHF. Written as DNA, the CDR3 is TGTGCCAGCAGCTTAGCCCTGGACAGGCCCAATCAGCCCCAGCATTTT.